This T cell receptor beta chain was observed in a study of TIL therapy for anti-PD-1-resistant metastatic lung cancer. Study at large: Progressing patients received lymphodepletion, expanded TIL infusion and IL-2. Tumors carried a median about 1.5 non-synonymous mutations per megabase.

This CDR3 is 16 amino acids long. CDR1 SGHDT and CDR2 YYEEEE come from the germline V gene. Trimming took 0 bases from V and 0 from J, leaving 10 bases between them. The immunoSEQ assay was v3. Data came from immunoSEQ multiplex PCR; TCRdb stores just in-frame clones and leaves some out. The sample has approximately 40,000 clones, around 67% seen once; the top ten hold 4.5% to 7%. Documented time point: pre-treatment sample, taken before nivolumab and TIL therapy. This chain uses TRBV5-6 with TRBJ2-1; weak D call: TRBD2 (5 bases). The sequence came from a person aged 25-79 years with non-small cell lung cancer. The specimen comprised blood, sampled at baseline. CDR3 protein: CASSLAAASSYNEQFF. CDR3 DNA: TGTGCCAGCAGCTTGGCAGCGGCAAGCTCCTACAATGAGCAGTTCTTC.